Listed here are 20 T cell receptor beta chains from one sample, sequenced in a study of T cells in Graves' hyperthyroidism and ophthalmopathy. The TCR beta CDR3 regions underwent amplification using RNA transcripts as the source. The study used the HTBI primer set for a first-round RT-PCR of the TCR CDR3. In TCRdb, the multiplex PCR reads were re-called with MiXCR into one record per CDR3 protein. The sample yields roughly 700,000 distinct CDR3 sequences, about 18% seen once. Specimen: blood. The receptor set was obtained from a middle-aged man with Graves' hyperthyroidism.

This clonotype was recorded many times. The chain employs TRBV14 and TRBJ2-3; unclear D gene. Trimming removed 6 bases at V and 2 bases at J, with 15 bases between. Germline V CDR1 and CDR2: SGHDN, FVKESK. CDR3 length: 15 residues. The CDR3 DNA follows: TGTGCCAGCAGTTCCCGGGTTTCGATCACAGATACGCAGTATTTT. This codes for CASSSRVSITDTQYF.

This clonotype was recorded a few times. The chain joins TRBV7-8 to TRBJ1-4; weak D call: TRBD1 (5 bases). The CDR3 loop spans 16 amino acids. Germline CDR1 and CDR2: SGHVS and FQNEAQ. V lost 1 base and J lost 0, with 9 bases in between. CDR3 in amino acids: CASSLDRTSTNEKLFF. Here the CDR3 DNA reads TGTGCCAGCAGCTTAGATAGGACATCAACTAATGAAAAACTGTTTTTT. Looking up the rest from reference TRBV7-8 and TRBJ1-4 gives the full variable domain: GAGVSQSPRYKVAKRGQDVALRCDPISGHVSLFWYQQALGQGPEFLTYFQNEAQLDKSGLPSDRFFAERPEGSVSTLKIQRTQQEDSAVYLCASSLDRTSTNEKLFFGSGTQLSVL.

This clonotype was detected only once. The chain links TRBV10-2 to TRBJ1-1, with 9 bases matching TRBD1. CDR3 size: 15 residues. Germline values: CDR1 WSHSY, CDR2 SAAADI. V shed 5 bases and J 4 bases; nucleotides not matched to a gene: 8. The DNA of the CDR3 is TGCGCCAGCAGTCCGGACAGGGGTTTGGGCACTGAAGCTTTCTTT. Its protein product is CASSPDRGLGTEAFF.

The table lists this clonotype with many counts. J is TRBJ1-4 and V is TRBV7-9; weak D call: TRBD1 (5 bases). This CDR3 comprises 15 residues. Looked up from germline, CDR1 is SEHNR and CDR2 is FQNEAQ (reference sequence). V was pared by 5 bases and J by 5 bases, with 15 bases between. As DNA, the CDR3 is TGTGCCAGCAGCGTCGGGACGGCAATGAATGAAAAACTGTTTTTT. Translated, it gives CASSVGTAMNEKLFF.

The chain carries TRBV4-3 and TRBJ1-6, with D possibly being TRBD1 (5 bases). V was pared by 0 bases and J by 14 bases, with 20 bases between. Per germline, CDR1 LGHNA and CDR2 YSLEER. The CDR3 spans 16 residues. CDR3 sequence (DNA): TGCGCCAGCAGCCAAGATCTCGGGCAGGGACCACCTACCCTCCACTTT. This translates into CASSQDLGQGPPTLHF.

The V gene is TRBV25-1, the J gene TRBJ1-1, with D perhaps matching TRBD1 (6 bases). The CDR3 is 13 amino acids. Germline CDR1 is MGHDK and CDR2 is SYGVNS. The germline V and J ends were trimmed by 6 bases and 6 bases, with 14 bases remaining between them. In DNA, the CDR3 is TGTGCCAGCAGGGACAGCCCGGCTGCTGAAGCTTTCTTT. It codes for CASRDSPAAEAFF.

On this clonotype itself: One base away lies a much larger clone, so this may be a sequencing read error. The chain joins TRBV6-1 to TRBJ2-7; a weak D match, TRBD2 (6 bases). V was clipped by 3 bases and J by 3 bases, with 18 bases between them. This CDR3 is 16 amino acids long. Germline values: CDR1 MNHNS, CDR2 SASEGT. The CDR3 reads CASSEQPGRGIYEQYF. Written as DNA, the CDR3 is TGTGCCAGCAGTGAGCAACCGGGACGGGGGATCTACGAGCAGTACTTC.

The chain joins TRBV27 to TRBJ2-1, with TRBD2 matching 7 bases. The CDR3 runs to 15 residues. Losses at the gene ends were 5 bases for V and 6 bases for J; bases not matched to a gene: 10. Germline V CDR1 and CDR2: MNHEY, SMNVEV (reference sequence). CDR3 amino acids: CASSVLGGGPNEQFF. The CDR3 bases are TGTGCCAGCAGTGTTCTTGGGGGAGGGCCCAATGAGCAGTTCTTC.

This clonotype was detected a few times. The chain employs TRBV10-3 and TRBJ2-7; D unresolved. There are 14 residues in the CDR3. V was pared by 4 bases and J by 3 bases, with 13 bases between. In germline, CDR1 is ENHRY, CDR2 SYGVKD. CDR3: CAISVEGAGYEQYF. CDR3 sequence (DNA): TGTGCCATCAGTGTGGAAGGCGCTGGCTACGAGCAGTACTTC.

This clonotype has at least ten counts. The chain couples TRBV7-3 to TRBJ2-1; 14 bases line up with TRBD2. Germline values: CDR1 SGHTA, CDR2 FQGTGA. With 4 bases clipped from V and 8 bases from J, the junction kept 7 bases outside the gene matches. The CDR3 contains 16 residues. The CDR3 DNA is TGTGCCAGCAGCTCCCCGGGACTAGCGGGAGAGGATGAGCAGTTCTTC. Translation: CASSSPGLAGEDEQFF.

The chain joins TRBV7-2 to TRBJ2-1; 7 bases match TRBD1. V was clipped by 1 base and J by 0 bases; unmatched bases: 24. The CDR3 covers 23 residues. The V gene's germline CDR1 is SGHTA and CDR2 FQGNSA. This chain's CDR3 is CASSLVGDRTDRSRSFSYNEQFF. CDR3 nucleotides: TGTGCCAGCAGCTTAGTTGGGGACAGAACCGACAGGAGCCGCTCCTTCTCCTACAATGAGCAGTTCTTC.

This clonotype has only a few counts. This chain uses TRBV20-1 with TRBJ2-2; 10 nucleotides agree with TRBD2. The CDR3 contains 15 residues. Trimming at V came to 6 bases and at J to 6 bases, leaving 10 bases not matched to a gene. The V gene's germline CDR1 is DFQATT and CDR2 SNEGSKA (reference sequence). The CDR3 spells CSAQASGRIPGELFF. The CDR3 DNA is TGCAGTGCCCAGGCTAGCGGGAGAATCCCCGGGGAGCTGTTTTTT.

The chain couples TRBV6-9 to TRBJ2-1; weak D call: TRBD1 (5 bases). This CDR3 contains 16 residues. CDR1 MNHGY and CDR2 SVAAGI come from the germline V gene. V was shortened by 3 bases and J by 0 bases, with 12 bases between the two germline ends. In nucleotides, the CDR3 is TGTGCCAGCAGTTACAGGGCCCCCAGCTCCTACAATGAGCAGTTCTTC. Encoded protein: CASSYRAPSSYNEQFF.

This clonotype came up many times. This chain uses TRBV2 with TRBJ1-4; TRBD1 aligns across 7 bases. Germline V lookup: CDR1 SNHLY, CDR2 FYNNEI. V was clipped by 11 bases and J by 5 bases; unmatched bases: 8. The CDR3 totals 13 residues. This CDR3 is CAGVGQLNEKLFF. CDR3 DNA sequence: TGTGCCGGGGTGGGACAGTTAAATGAAAAACTGTTTTTT.

V gene TRBV29-1 combines with J gene TRBJ1-1; no clear D gene. Germline CDR1 and CDR2: SQVTM and ANQGSEA. Trimming took 2 bases from V and 0 from J, leaving 7 bases between them. This CDR3 has 13 residues. The CDR3 nucleotides read TGCAGCGTTGAAACGGTGATGAACACTGAAGCTTTCTTT. Translation gives CSVETVMNTEAFF.

This clonotype was recorded at least ten times. The chain recombines TRBV6-1 with TRBJ2-1; D is possibly TRBD2 (5 bases). The CDR3 contains 16 residues. With 8 bases removed from V and 4 bases from J, the gap between germline ends came to 21 bases. CDR1 and CDR2 from the germline V gene are MNHNS and SASEGT. In nucleotides, the CDR3 is TGTGCCAGCTTTCGAGGTGGGAGCCTCGAGTACAATGAGCAGTTCTTC. Its protein product is CASFRGGSLEYNEQFF.

The V gene is TRBV28, the J gene TRBJ2-7; 11 nucleotides agree with TRBD1. The CDR3 sequence is 14 residues long. The V gene end was trimmed by 6 bases and the J gene end by 4 bases; junction bases not matched to a gene: 5. Germline V gene data show CDR1 as MDHEN and CDR2 as SYDVKM. CDR3 bases: TGTGCCAGCAGCGGGACAGGGGGTTTGTACGAGCAGTACTTC. The encoded protein is CASSGTGGLYEQYF.

This clonotype has only a few counts. The chain couples TRBV12-3 or TRBV12-4 to TRBJ2-3; D uncertain. This CDR3 is 16 amino acids long. The V end lost 3 bases, the J end lost 2 bases, and 15 bases lay between the germline ends. The CDR3 loop reads CASSFAKGSLTDTQYF. CDR3 sequence (DNA): TGTGCCAGCAGTTTCGCTAAAGGGTCGCTCACAGATACGCAGTATTTT.

This clonotype was observed many times. The chain recombines TRBV11-2 with TRBJ2-1, with D possibly called TRBD1 or TRBD2 (6 bases each). The CDR3 is made up of 16 amino acids. Germline V gene lookup returns CDR1 SGHAT and CDR2 FQNNGV. Trimming left V 5 bases short and J 7 bases short, with 21 bases between. The CDR3 spells CASSPKRGELDNEQFF. The CDR3 DNA is TGTGCCAGCAGCCCAAAGAGGGGGGAGTTAGATAATGAGCAGTTCTTC.

At least ten counts were recorded for this clonotype. The DNA for the CDR3 is TGTGCCAGCAGCTTAGTACGGCGCGGGAGTGTGGATGAGCAGTTCTTC. This encodes CASSLVRRGSVDEQFF. The gene calls are TRBV11-2 and TRBJ2-1, with 7 bases lining up with TRBD2. CDR3 length equals 16 residues. In germline, CDR1 is SGHAT, CDR2 FQNNGV. V dropped 1 base and J dropped 8; count of bases not matched to a gene: 11.